A single sample gave rise to the 24 T cell receptor beta chains below, sequenced in a study of shared clonotypes between healthy human individuals. Repertoires were generated with immunoSEQ multiplex PCR, while TCRdb's copy carries only in-frame clones and drops some. The table records 900,000 to 1,200,000 clones, about four fifths of them present only once. The sequencing sample was made of memory CD4+ T cells from PBMCs. Regarding subset: CD45RA-negative fraction. These receptors came from a man aged 18-30 years in good health. Some clones in this sample may be carry-over from other donors' samples.

This chain links TRBV6-1 with TRBJ1-1; possibly TRBD1 for D (5 bases). The germline V and J ends were trimmed by 4 bases and 6 bases, with 15 bases remaining between them. Germline values: CDR1 MNHNS, CDR2 SASEGT. There are 14 residues in the CDR3. The CDR3 reads CASSGQGGGAEAFF. CDR3 sequence (DNA): TGTGCCAGCAGTGGGCAGGGTGGGGGAGCTGAAGCTTTCTTT.

The chain couples TRBV5-1 to TRBJ1-2; 8 nucleotides agree with TRBD1. This CDR3 spans 14 amino acids. Germline V gene lookup returns CDR1 SGHRS and CDR2 YFSETQ. The J segment lost 3 bases and the V segment lost 5 bases, leaving 6 bases of the junction unmatched. The CDR3 loop reads CASRTTGGDYGYTF. As DNA, the CDR3 is TGCGCCAGCAGGACCACAGGGGGTGACTATGGCTACACCTTC.

CDR3 sequence: CASSWGLDTEAFF. The DNA for the CDR3 is TGTGCCAGCAGCTGGGGGTTGGACACTGAAGCTTTCTTT. The chain is built from TRBV7-9 and TRBJ1-1, with TRBD1 as a possible D gene (5 bases). V was cut by 4 bases and J by 3 bases, with 9 bases left in between. The CDR3 extends over 13 amino acids. The germline CDR1 and CDR2 sequences are SEHNR and FQNEAQ (reference sequence).

This chain connects TRBV19 to TRBJ2-7; 10 positions agree with TRBD1. The CDR3 has 12 amino acids. Losses at the gene ends were 10 bases for V and 9 bases for J; bases not matched to a gene: 9. Germline V gene sequence: CDR1 LNHDA, CDR2 SQIVND (reference sequence). CDR3 DNA sequence: TGTGCCACCCAGACAGGGGGCGGGTTGCAGTACTTC. Protein sequence: CATQTGGGLQYF.

The chain combines TRBV27 with TRBJ1-1, with D tentatively TRBD1 (5 bases). The CDR3 consists of 16 residues. Germline assignment: CDR1 MNHEY and CDR2 SMNVEV (reference sequence). Trimming stripped 5 bases from V and 4 bases from J, with 20 bases between. CDR3 nucleotides: TGTGCCAGCAGTCCAACTTCAGCAGGGAAACGCACTGAAGCTTTCTTT. This translates into CASSPTSAGKRTEAFF.

This sequence joins TRBV7-3 and TRBJ1-1; D uncertain. The CDR3 totals 14 residues. CDR1 and CDR2 from the germline V gene are SGHTA and FQGTGA. The V gene lost 1 base and the J gene lost 5 bases, with 11 bases spanning the gap. CDR3 region: CASSLSPTGTEAFF. The CDR3, as DNA: TGTGCCAGCAGCTTAAGCCCCACGGGGACTGAAGCTTTCTTT.

This rearrangement joins TRBV7-9 to TRBJ1-1; unclear D gene. The V end lost 5 bases, the J end lost 8 bases, and 6 bases lay between the germline ends. This CDR3 spans 10 amino acids. Germline V CDR1 and CDR2: SEHNR, FQNEAQ (reference sequence). The CDR3 nucleotides read TGTGCCAGCAGCCGAGGAGAAGCTTTCTTT. Translation: CASSRGEAFF. Full variable domain (rest looked up from reference TRBV7-9 and TRBJ1-1): DTGVSQNPRHKITKRGQNVTFRCDPISEHNRLYWYRQTLGQGPEFLTYFQNEAQLEKSRLLSDRFSAERPKGSFSTLEIQRTEQGDSAMYLCASSRGEAFFGQGTRLTVV.

The chain uses TRBV5-1 and TRBJ2-7, with D possibly matching TRBD2 (6 bases). The V gene's germline CDR1 is SGHRS and CDR2 YFSETQ. Trimming removed 4 bases at V and 4 bases at J, with 18 bases between. The CDR3 sequence is 15 residues long. The chain's CDR3 is CASSDDPGRTYEQYF. In nucleotides, the CDR3 is TGCGCCAGCAGCGACGATCCCGGGAGAACTTACGAGCAGTACTTC.

The rearrangement links TRBV19 to TRBJ1-4, with TRBD1 as a possible D gene (5 bases). V was pared by 4 bases and J by 8 bases, with 20 bases between. The CDR3 is 16 residues long. The V gene's germline CDR1 is LNHDA and CDR2 SQIVND (reference sequence). The CDR3 DNA sequence: TGTGCCAGTAGTACCCGCCCGGGGGGTTTACGAGAAAAACTGTTTTTT. Translating it yields CASSTRPGGLREKLFF.

The CDR3 DNA is TGTGTCAGAAGCGGGCGGGCGTCGGATACGCAGTATTTT. Translation: CVRSGRASDTQYF. The chain employs TRBV7-5 and TRBJ2-3; TRBD2 was called by the table and not checked on the DNA. TRBV7-5 represents a pseudogene. CDR3 length: 13 residues.

The chain carries TRBV6-1 and TRBJ2-2; TRBD1 matches 8 bases. The ends lost 6 bases at V and 4 bases at J; junction bases unmatched: 7. This CDR3 region has 15 residues. Germline CDR1 and CDR2: MNHNS and SASEGT. The DNA for the CDR3 is TGTGCCAGCAGCGTAGACAGGGGCGGCACCGGGGAGCTGTTTTTT. Translated, it gives CASSVDRGGTGELFF.

This clone was recorded once. This chain joins TRBV6-6 and TRBJ1-4; D remains unclear. V was shortened by 8 bases and J by 5 bases, with 15 bases between the two germline ends. The CDR3 length is 14 residues. The germline V gene encodes CDR1 MNHNY and CDR2 SVGAGI (reference sequence). CDR3 coding DNA: TGTGCCAGCCGGCAGGAGGCCTTAAATGAAAAACTGTTTTTT. Translation gives CASRQEALNEKLFF.

The chain is built from TRBV7-2 and TRBJ1-3; D is uncertain. Between the trimmed V and J ends, which lost 1 base and 3 bases, there was a span of 10 bases. Germline-derived CDR1 and CDR2 are SGHTA and FQGNSA. The CDR3 runs to 15 residues. The CDR3 region is CASSLEVGNGNTIYF. Here the CDR3 DNA reads TGTGCCAGCAGCTTAGAGGTCGGCAATGGAAACACCATATATTTT.

This chain links TRBV27 with TRBJ1-5, with TRBD1 as a possible D gene (6 bases). Germline V gene data show CDR1 as MNHEY and CDR2 as SMNVEV (reference sequence). The V end lost 0 bases, the J end lost 9 bases, and 9 bases lay between the germline ends. This CDR3 is built from 13 residues. The CDR3 nucleotides read TGTGCCAGCAGTTTATCAGGGGGGGGGCCCCAGCATTTT. This encodes CASSLSGGGPQHF.

The chain's CDR3 is CASRSPGQGRGSYEQYF. The CDR3 nucleotides read TGTGCCAGTAGGTCCCCGGGACAGGGACGTGGCTCCTACGAGCAGTACTTC. This rearrangement joins TRBV19 to TRBJ2-7, with 9 bases lining up with TRBD1. CDR3 length: 17 amino acids. V dropped 6 bases and J dropped 0; count of bases not matched to a gene: 12. In germline, CDR1 is LNHDA, CDR2 SQIVND (reference sequence).

The sample holds one count of this clone. The chain employs TRBV7-9 and TRBJ2-2; 11 nucleotides align to TRBD1. CDR3 length: 15 residues. Germline trimming cut 5 bases from V and 5 bases from J; bases unmatched to any gene: 4. The germline CDR1 and CDR2 sequences are SEHNR and FQNEAQ (reference sequence). CDR3 sequence (DNA): TGTGCCAGCAGCCCAGGGACAGGGGGTACCGGGGAGCTGTTTTTT. This codes for CASSPGTGGTGELFF.

The rearrangement joins TRBV10-3 to TRBJ1-1, with D possibly matching TRBD1 (6 bases). The germline V and J ends were trimmed by 4 bases and 5 bases, with 14 bases remaining between them. Germline CDR1 ENHRY, CDR2 SYGVKD. The CDR3 is 14 amino acids. The CDR3 nucleotides read TGTGCCATCAGTGGTGGGGGCGGGTGGACTGAAGCTTTCTTT. Its protein is CAISGGGGWTEAFF.

This clone was seen only once. J is TRBJ2-4 and V is TRBV6-1; 7 nucleotides match TRBD1. Looked up from germline, CDR1 is MNHNS and CDR2 is SASEGT. The V segment lost 3 bases and the J segment 9 bases; nucleotides outside the gene matches: 17. This CDR3 has 17 amino acids. The CDR3 DNA follows: TGTGCCAGCAGTGAGTCCGTCTTAGGGGGCGCCCAGGGCATTCAGTACTTC. This sequence encodes CASSESVLGGAQGIQYF.

This CDR3 reads CASSVGGGQEKQTQYF. Written as DNA, the CDR3 is TGTGCCAGCAGCGTAGGCGGGGGGCAAGAGAAGCAGACCCAGTACTTC. The chain joins TRBV5-4 to TRBJ2-5, with 8 bases identical to TRBD2. Per germline, CDR1 SGHNT and CDR2 YYREEE (reference sequence). The CDR3 sequence is 16 residues long. Germline trimming cut 4 bases from V and 6 bases from J; bases unmatched to any gene: 14.

The gene calls are TRBV27 and TRBJ2-2; D perhaps matches TRBD2 (5 bases). The CDR3 has 13 residues. CDR1 is MNHEY and CDR2 is SMNVEV in the germline V gene (reference sequence). Trimming shortened V by 7 bases and J by 4 bases, and 10 bases separated the two germline ends. The CDR3 loop is CASIRAGTGELFF. The CDR3 nucleotides read TGTGCCAGCATTAGGGCGGGCACCGGGGAGCTGTTTTTT.

The chain joins TRBV19 to TRBJ1-3; no reliable D call. CDR3 length: 14 amino acids. Germline-derived CDR1 and CDR2 are LNHDA and SQIVND (reference sequence). V lost 3 bases and J 2 bases, leaving 8 bases between the germline ends. DNA for the CDR3: TGTGCCAGTAGTATGAGTTTTACTGGAAACACCATATATTTT. Translating it yields CASSMSFTGNTIYF.

This chain joins TRBV4-3 and TRBJ2-7; D is uncertain. Germline lookup yields CDR1 LGHNA and CDR2 YSLEER. The ends were cut back, 1 base at V and 3 bases at J, with 10 bases in the middle. There are 14 residues in the CDR3. CDR3 nucleotide sequence: TGCGCCAGCAGCCAAGGGCGATGGGGCTACGAGCAGTACTTC. It translates to CASSQGRWGYEQYF.

This chain links TRBV6-5 with TRBJ1-2; D is perhaps TRBD1 (6 bases). Trimming removed 5 bases from V and 3 bases from J, with 10 bases in between. The CDR3 totals 13 residues. Germline loops: CDR1 MNHEY, CDR2 SVGAGI. The CDR3 DNA reads as TGTGCCAGCAGTCAACAGGGACACTATGGCTACACCTTC. Residues: CASSQQGHYGYTF.

The count of this clone is one. This chain uses TRBV18 with TRBJ1-1; D uncertain. Per the germline V gene, CDR1 is KGHSH and CDR2 is LQKENI. Between the trimmed V and J ends, which lost 3 bases and 1 base, there was a span of 9 bases. The CDR3 has 14 amino acids. The CDR3 sequence: CASSPQLTNTEAFF. The DNA of the CDR3 is TGTGCCAGCTCACCCCAATTGACGAACACTGAAGCTTTCTTT.